This T cell receptor (beta chain) appears in the sequencing data of a study of TIL therapy for anti-PD-1-resistant metastatic lung cancer. The libraries were made with immunoSEQ v3. Sequencing depth was 2 million to 2.5 million read pairs for survey level, roughly 5-6 million for deep. The table came from immunoSEQ multiplex PCR; TCRdb's copy has only in-frame clones and leaves some out. The sample has about 26,000 clones; 60% to 70% are singletons. The CDR3 totals 13 residues. Per germline, CDR1 MNHEY and CDR2 SMNVEV (reference sequence). V lost 5 bases, J lost 0 bases, and 7 bases lay in between. Time point of the sample: pre-treatment sample, taken before nivolumab and TIL therapy. The tumor samples were excised metastases, mostly pleural nodules or supraclavicular lymph nodes.

The chain uses TRBV27 and TRBJ2-5; no firm D call. This clonotype originated in a woman aged 30 to 85 with non-small cell lung cancer. This material consisted of tumor tissue, taken at baseline. DNA for the CDR3: TGTGCCAGCAGTGCCCATTACCAAGAGACCCAGTACTTC. Its protein is CASSAHYQETQYF.